This TCR beta chain was identified in a study of T cells in tumors after PD-1 blockade. Study context: Excluded were patients with checkpoint blockade, immunosuppressants, or radiotherapy or other anti-cancer therapy within 4 weeks. Blood samples averaged around 110,000 templates (range roughly 21,000-290,000) and roughly 37,000 unique clonotypes. Either cemiplimab 350 mg every 2 weeks or pembrolizumab 200 mg every 3 weeks was given.

Input was about 616 ng to 6,500 ng of genomic DNA from tumor or blood. The CDR3 length is 14 residues. Trimming stripped 1 base from V and 7 bases from J, with 10 bases between. Germline V CDR1 and CDR2: SGHTA, FQGNSA. Assay: immunoSEQ multiplex PCR; the TCRdb copy retains only in-frame clones and omits some. The data show more than 50,000 clones, around two thirds seen once. The genes are TRBV7-2 and TRBJ2-2; weak D call: TRBD2 (5 bases). This TCR was sampled from a human donor with basal cell carcinoma. Sequences were derived from PBMCs, sampled after anti-PD-1 treatment. CDR3 coding DNA: TGTGCCAGCAGCTTAGAAAGGGCGGGCGGGGAGCTGTTTTTT. Translating it yields CASSLERAGGELFF.